The source of this TCR beta chain is a study of OX40 agonist ivuxolimab in advanced cancers. The overall study: Among those enrolled, mean age was about 58 years (range roughly 20 to 80) and approximately 83% were male. One hepatocellular carcinoma and two cutaneous melanoma patients partially responded.

As concerns this clone: The antigen remains unidentified.

Libraries were prepared by immunoSEQ multiplex PCR; TCRdb keeps only in-frame clonotypes and omits some of them. The sample lists tens of thousands of clones, approximately 83% occurring once. V lost 5 bases to trimming and J lost 0 bases, with 10 bases between them. This CDR3 is 14 amino acids long. Germline V gives CDR1 SGHTA, CDR2 FQGTGA. The study's findings and limits: Clonal expansion by week 6 occurred in CD4+ and CD8+ blood T cells (at 0.1 to 3.0 mg/kg).

This clonotype originated in an adult with an advanced solid tumor such as melanoma, head and neck, liver or kidney cancer. This rearrangement joins TRBV7-3 to TRBJ1-1; D perhaps matches TRBD1 (5 bases). The sample here was CD4+ or CD8+ T cells sorted from blood, taken in a trial of the OX40 agonist ivuxolimab. CDR3 sequence reads: CASSQGPVNTEAFF. DNA for the CDR3: TGTGCCAGCAGCCAGGGCCCCGTGAACACTGAAGCTTTCTTT. Full variable domain (remainder filled in from reference TRBV7-3 and TRBJ1-1): GAGVSQTPSNKVTEKGKYVELRCDPISGHTALYWYRQSLGQGPEFLIYFQGTGAADDSGLPNDRFFAVRPEGSVSTLKIQRTERGDSAVYLCASSQGPVNTEAFFGQGTRLTVV.